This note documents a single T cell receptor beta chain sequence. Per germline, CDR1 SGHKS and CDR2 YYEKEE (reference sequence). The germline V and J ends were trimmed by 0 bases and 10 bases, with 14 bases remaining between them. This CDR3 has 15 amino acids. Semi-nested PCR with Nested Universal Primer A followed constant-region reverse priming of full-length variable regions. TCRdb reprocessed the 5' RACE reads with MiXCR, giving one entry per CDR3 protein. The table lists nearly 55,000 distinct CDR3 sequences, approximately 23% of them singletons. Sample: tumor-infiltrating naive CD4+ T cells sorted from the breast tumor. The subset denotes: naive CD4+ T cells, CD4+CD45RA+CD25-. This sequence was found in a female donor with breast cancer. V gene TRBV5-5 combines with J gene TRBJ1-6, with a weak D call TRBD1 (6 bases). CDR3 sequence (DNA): TGTGCCAGCAGCTTGGACAGGGCAAAGGGATCACCCCTCCACTTT. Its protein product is CASSLDRAKGSPLHF.